This T cell receptor (beta chain) stems from a study of T cell repertoires in cytomegalovirus infection (dated by TCRdb to about 2019). Notes on the research overall: Donor HLA type was relevant to the analysis, because carriage of CMV infection together with the matching HLA type was indicated by public TCR beta signatures. Findings and caveats that apply to the study as a whole: The ex vivo response was dominated by HLA-C-restricted CMV-specific TCR beta clonotypes, which also provided the single most frequent clonotype in two of eight donors. In both this cohort and an independent cohort of 352 donors, the cumulative frequency of public TCR beta family members distinguished carriers of CMV infection plus the relevant HLA type.

CDR1 and CDR2, per the germline V gene (reference sequence), are DFQATT and SNEGSKA. V is reduced by 2 bases and J by 2 bases, leaving a spacing of 9 bases between them. There are 13 amino acids in the CDR3, from cysteine to phenylalanine inclusive. Left in the record is the CDR3 DNA by itself, 39 bases read in frame from the first base. Sequencing was carried out with an Illumina HiSeq 1500. TCRdb reprocessed the public reads (quality trimming at Q25 with fastp, clone calling with MiXCR) and kept in-frame beta chains. Rows are combined by CDR3 protein, so each entry shows the most common genes and DNA. A total of roughly 200,000 distinct CDR3 sequences appear in this sample, 8.5% to 10% of them only once. The leading ten clones occupy about 4.6% of the sample. Regarding this clonotype: Its antigen target is currently unknown. Base qualities are not at hand, and no much larger clone is one base apart.

The chain was built from TRBV20-1 and TRBJ1-2; the D segment could be TRBD1, given 6 matching bases. Sequenced input: PBMCs. This receptor was taken from a human donor in good health (CMV status not recorded). Some clones in this sample may be carry-over from other donors' samples. The nucleotides read TGCAGTGCTAGACGGGACATAAACTATGGCTACACCTTC. Translated, it gives CSARRDINYGYTF.